This is a list of T cell receptor beta chains from one sample in a study of T-cell memory formation after mild COVID-19. TCRdb passed the 5' RACE reads through MiXCR, listing each CDR3 protein once. The sample yields approximately 480,000 distinct CDR3 sequences, 18% seen once. The specimen was PBMCs or a T cell subset sorted from them (not recorded which). These receptors were obtained from an adult woman who had mild COVID-19 (a few samples of this study predate the infection). Cell type and time point are not known. The CDR3 runs from the conserved cysteine through the conserved F or W. The D gene is left open where the match is weak. Clone size is not always given. Where it is, it says once, few, many or a class for expanded clones.

D gene	clone size	V gene	J gene	CDR3 DNA	CDR3 protein
.	few	TRBV20-1	TRBJ2-1	TGCAGTGCTAGAGGCGGAGCAAATGAGCAGTTCTTC	CSARGGANEQFF
TRBD1	.	TRBV7-3	TRBJ1-1	TGTGCCAGCAGCTCCGACAGGGGAGCGAACACTGAAGCTTTCTTT	CASSSDRGANTEAFF
TRBD2	.	TRBV29-1	TRBJ2-7	TGCAGCGTTGAAGGGGCTAGCGGGAGATTGGGGGAGCAGTACTTC	CSVEGASGRLGEQYF
.	many	TRBV29-1	TRBJ2-5	TGCAGCGTTGAATCCTTAGAGACCCAGTACTTC	CSVESLETQYF
.	few	TRBV7-2	TRBJ1-5	TGTGCCAGCAGCTTAGCGCGCAGGGAAGACCAGCCCCAGCATTTT	CASSLARREDQPQHF
.	.	TRBV12-3/TRBV12-4	TRBJ1-2	TGTGCCAGGAGCCTCGGAGAGTCCGGCTATGGCTACACCTTC	CARSLGESGYGYTF
TRBD1	few	TRBV24-1	TRBJ2-4	TGTGCCACCAGTGATCCCGGGACAGGGGAGAGGAAAAACATTCAGTACTTC	CATSDPGTGERKNIQYF
TRBD1	.	TRBV19	TRBJ2-7	TGTGCCAGTAGTATCGGGTGGGGACAGGCCTACGAGCAGTACTTC	CASSIGWGQAYEQYF
.	many	TRBV7-2	TRBJ2-3	TGTGCCAGCAGCCCCCCCGGACGAAATACGCAGTATTTT	CASSPPGRNTQYF
.	many	TRBV20-1	TRBJ1-2	TGCAGTGCTAGAGATGGTCGGTCAACGGGGGGCTACACCTTC	CSARDGRSTGGYTF
.	few	TRBV7-9	TRBJ2-5	TGTGCCAGCAGCCCCGGACTCTTGGGCATGGAGACCCAGTACTTC	CASSPGLLGMETQYF